Listed below are T cell receptor beta chains from one sample, sequenced in a study of neurological immune-mediated disorders. TCRdb re-analysed the 5' RACE reads in MiXCR, keeping a single row per CDR3 protein. The sample lists 45,000 to 55,000 distinct CDR3 sequences; 5.8% were seen once. The sequencing input was CD4+ T cells from blood. Receptors were obtained from a young woman with multiple sclerosis. The CDR3 runs from the conserved cysteine through the conserved F or W. Fields, in order: V gene, J gene, CDR3 protein.

TRBV6-6,TRBJ1-2,CASSPDRTTYGYTF
TRBV20-1,TRBJ1-5,CSASGLPGANQPQHF
TRBV6-5,TRBJ2-1,CASSYHLLSGSQSNEQFF
TRBV6-1,TRBJ2-7,CASRIQDEQYF
TRBV2,TRBJ1-5,CASSARDRNNQPQHF
TRBV20-1,TRBJ2-5,CSADVGQQETQYF
TRBV5-5,TRBJ1-5,CASSWGRELPTYQPQHF
TRBV20-1,TRBJ2-3,CSGATDTQYF
TRBV6-5,TRBJ2-6,CASSSRTGDAHSGANVLTF
TRBV20-1,TRBJ1-1,CSASTGVNTEAFF
TRBV28,TRBJ2-1,CASSLGGGVSNEQFF
TRBV20-1,TRBJ1-2,CSARGDSHYGYTF
TRBV25-1,TRBJ2-2,CASTPRPGGSKNTGELFF
TRBV5-5,TRBJ2-5,CASSKTGDRLETQYF
TRBV6-2/TRBV6-3,TRBJ2-1,CASSYSLGEQFF
TRBV5-1,TRBJ2-1,CASSLDTGGAYNEQFF
TRBV9,TRBJ2-3,CASSIRQGGSTDTQYF
TRBV27,TRBJ2-2,CASSSRTSVNTGELFF
TRBV7-8,TRBJ1-1,CASSPANAWGTEAFF
TRBV10-3,TRBJ2-7,CATSLLAGLYEQYF
TRBV14,TRBJ2-4,CASSPGGLAKNIQYF
TRBV12-3/TRBV12-4,TRBJ2-7,CASSGGAGGSYEQYF
TRBV6-6,TRBJ1-1,CASSDRDGMNTEAFF
TRBV29-1,TRBJ1-5,CSVGGGGGQPQHF
TRBV9,TRBJ2-7,CASSGTSGASYEQYF
TRBV5-1,TRBJ2-7,CASSLRTGLYEQYF
TRBV13,TRBJ2-1,CASSLRGNEQFF
TRBV5-1,TRBJ2-1,CASSLYLAGARNEQFF
TRBV5-1,TRBJ2-1,CASSPGTSVHNEQFF
TRBV5-1,TRBJ2-2,CASSLTLTNTGELFF
TRBV20-1,TRBJ1-5,CSARRRQGAQPQHF
TRBV20-1,TRBJ1-1,CSASPTGEAFF
TRBV6-6,TRBJ1-1,CASSGQPNTEAFF
TRBV5-5,TRBJ1-2,CASSLGLPSTNYGYTF
TRBV20-1,TRBJ1-1,CSASPGQDTEAFF
TRBV2,TRBJ2-6,CASSPGQGNGANVLTF
TRBV5-1,TRBJ2-5,CASSSSGAGWHQETQYF
TRBV14,TRBJ2-1,CASSQGLISYNEQFF
TRBV5-1,TRBJ1-1,CASSLVGRGGNTEAFF
TRBV3-1,TRBJ2-1,CASSQGLYNEQFF
TRBV3-1,TRBJ2-6,CASSPGTDHSGANVLTF
TRBV28,TRBJ1-6,CASSLTGLSYNSPLHF
TRBV3-1,TRBJ1-1,CASSQGHQAFF
TRBV7-8,TRBJ1-2,CASSLAKGTQYGYTF
TRBV5-1,TRBJ1-1,CASSFKGQDTEAFF
TRBV5-5,TRBJ1-3,CASSRTDGNTIYF
TRBV3-1,TRBJ1-1,CASSRRTEAFF
TRBV3-1,TRBJ2-1,CASSHRGQATYNEQFF
TRBV5-5,TRBJ2-2,CASSRTGARDTGELFF
TRBV7-7,TRBJ2-5,CASSPQAGKTQYF
TRBV12-3/TRBV12-4,TRBJ2-2,CASSLARMIWGDLGSANTGELFF
TRBV10-1,TRBJ1-6,CASSVARGEPLHF
TRBV5-1,TRBJ2-5,CASSWTSGGIQETQYF
TRBV20-1,TRBJ1-1,CSASRPRDTEAFF
TRBV20-1,TRBJ1-2,CSDSAGPTNGYTF
TRBV12-3/TRBV12-4,TRBJ2-1,CASRAPARGRAYNEQFF
TRBV6-5,TRBJ2-3,CASSYSGRGTRTDTQYF
TRBV5-4,TRBJ2-7,CASSLVGRDEQYF
TRBV7-9,TRBJ1-1,CASSLGGGQGEAFF